This T cell receptor beta chain was observed in a study of regulatory T cells in long-lasting Graves disease. Study results and caveats: In persistent patients, shared public clonotypes (under 3,000) outnumbered those in new patients (nearly 1,000).

This sample's time point: newly diagnosed GD, antithyroid drugs for less than 3 months. Construction of the TCR library relied on RNA isolated from PBMCs. This clonotype was counted ten times or more. The target antigen is unknown. V was clipped by 7 bases and J by 4 bases, with 19 bases between them. Germline CDR1 reads SQVTM; CDR2 reads ANQGSEA. This CDR3 is built from 14 residues. TCR beta libraries were built with iRepertoire HTBI primers and Arm-PCR of CDR3 regions. MiXCR, applied by TCRdb to the multiplex PCR reads, yields one record per CDR3 protein. The data show some 490,000 distinct CDR3 sequences, 12% seen once. The same specimen was also included in a second study, on T cells in Graves' hyperthyroidism and ophthalmopathy.

The sequence derives from a woman younger than 45 with Graves disease. The chain has TRBV29-1 and TRBJ1-1; D is possibly TRBD1 (6 bases). The sequenced sample was peripheral blood mononuclear cells (PBMCs), obtained at new diagnosis, from a patient treated with antithyroid drugs. CDR3 amino acids: CSAAGRGLGTEAFF. CDR3 DNA sequence: TGCAGCGCAGCAGGTCGGGGGCTAGGCACTGAAGCTTTCTTT. The full variable domain, its missing parts supplied by reference TRBV29-1 and TRBJ1-1, is SAVISQKPSRDICQRGTSLTIQCQVDSQVTMMFWYRQQPGQSLTLIATANQGSEATYESGFVIDKFPISRPNLTFSTLTVSNMSPEDSSIYLCSAAGRGLGTEAFFGQGTRLTVV.